This TCR beta chain was observed in a study of CD8 T cells in Susac syndrome. Study findings and constraints: The study recognized that its TCR sequencing and HLA analysis covered a relatively small number of individuals. The Susac syndrome CD4+ T cell repertoires displayed no clonal expansion.

To note about this clonotype: Its antigen is as yet unknown. One end of the junction varies from germline; a read error may be responsible.

The V gene's germline CDR1 is MDHEN and CDR2 SYDVKM. The CDR3 covers 15 residues. RNA was extracted with the RNeasy kit, and a quantity of 0.5 to 1 ug was reverse transcribed using random hexamers. In TCRdb, the immunoSEQ multiplex PCR reads were re-called with MiXCR into one record per CDR3 protein. Found here are around 130,000 distinct CDR3 sequences, around 96% of them singletons; the top ten hold less than 0.15%. The specimen was CD4+ T cells from PBMCs. The V call is TRBV28, the J call TRBJ2-4, with 7 bases that match TRBD1. The origin of this receptor is a human donor with Susac syndrome. This CDR3 is CASSFQSGYLGQPDF. As DNA, the CDR3 is TGTGCCAGCAGTTTCCAATCCGGGTACTTGGGACAGCCGGACTTC.